This T cell receptor (beta chain) is from a study of PD-1 blockade in classical Hodgkin lymphoma. Across the study: On a schedule of every 2 weeks, patients received nivolumab 3 mg/kg intravenously.

The assay was immunoSEQ multiplex PCR, and TCRdb's table has in-frame clones only and misses some. The table lists 90,000 to 120,000 clones, approximately 90% of them singletons. No patient escaped relapse after autologous stem cell transplantation, and brentuximab vedotin exposure varied. Complete response, partial response or progressive disease constituted the best responses recorded. This CDR3 has 15 amino acids. Germline V lookup: CDR1 SGHTA, CDR2 FQGNSA. V trimming: 5 bases; J trimming: 3 bases; junction bases outside the gene matches: 8. The sequence came from a human donor with classical Hodgkin lymphoma. The chain employs TRBV7-2 and TRBJ2-3; the match to TRBD2 covers 7 bases. The sequencing here drew on peripheral blood mononuclear cells (PBMCs), taken before the second cycle of nivolumab. The CDR3 protein is CASSRKAGRTDTQYF. The CDR3 region has the DNA TGTGCCAGCAGCCGAAAAGCGGGAAGGACAGATACGCAGTATTTT.